This TCR beta chain was identified during a study of response to subunit inactivated influenza vaccine (dated by TCRdb to 2017 to 2018). For context, the study as a whole: Deep quantitative T cell receptor repertoire profiling was used in the study to track responses to a trivalent subunit inactivated influenza vaccine.

About this clonotype: Its antigen remains undetermined. The sample holds no much larger clone one base away, and base qualities are not on file.

Library prep was done by RT-PCR. TCRdb records Illumina HiSeq 2500 as the sequencer. TCRdb's own reprocessing of the public reads used fastp at Q25 and MiXCR and kept productive beta chains. All rows with the same CDR3 protein become a single entry with the most common DNA and genes. The sample profile shows roughly 650,000 distinct CDR3 sequences; more than 15% of them were found once. The ten biggest clones cover roughly 10% of the sample. The germline V gene (reference sequence) yields SGHAT for CDR1 and FQDESV for CDR2. Reading from cysteine to phenylalanine, the CDR3 counts 14 amino acids. The retained sequence is limited to the CDR3, 42 bases, with the frame set at the first base. Trimming takes 5 bases off V and 6 bases off J; junction bases not matched to a gene: 7. What the work shows at the level of the full study, not this receptor alone: The authors proposed that each seasonal influenza vaccination may bring in only a limited number of new T cells.

The sequence was obtained from a man over 45 who received an inactivated influenza vaccine. Donor details come from another sample of the same person, matched by shared clones. In this chain, TRBV11-1 is recombined with TRBJ2-4; 7 middle bases align to TRBD2. The sample here was PBMCs from blood, taken roughly 12 days after vaccination. Read as DNA, the sequence is TGTGCCAGCAGCCGGGGAGGGAATAGAAACATTCAGTACTTC. The resulting protein is CASSRGGNRNIQYF.